This record covers a single TCR beta chain. Its antigen is not known. Using immunoSEQ multiplex PCR, the repertoire was profiled, and TCRdb retains in-frame clones only, with some absent. The table records some 5,900 clones, about 98% of them present only once. The data belong to a study of naive CD8 T cells in extremely preterm neonates. Study-wide points: CDR3 nucleotide sharing was roughly 2.8% in preterm, 0.3% to 0.5% term, more than 0.025% children, about 0.0094% adults.

Sequencing was carried out using naive CD8+ T cells from blood. This TCR was sampled from a human donor in good health.

The CDR3: CASSAQQGSGEQYF. In DNA form, the CDR3 reads TGTGCCAGCAGCGCCCAACAGGGTTCGGGCGAGCAGTACTTC. This chain joins TRBV9 and TRBJ2-7, with D possibly matching TRBD1 (6 bases). Looked up from germline, CDR1 is SGDLS and CDR2 is YYNGEE. V lost 3 bases, J lost 6 bases, and 16 bases lay in between. The CDR3 totals 14 residues.